The entry that follows covers one T cell receptor (beta chain) sequence. Using immunoSEQ multiplex PCR, the repertoire was profiled, and TCRdb retains in-frame clones only, with some absent. The table includes approximately 330,000 clones, roughly 79% detected once. This entry is derived from a study of cytotoxic CD8 clonotypes in ibrutinib-treated CLL. The wider study: Results showed about 25 partial and 2 complete responses; following median 68 months, approximately 15 remained remitted, roughly 12 advanced.

The length of the CDR3 is 14 residues. The germline CDR1 and CDR2 sequences are MNHEY and SMNVEV (reference sequence). Trimming shortened V by 5 bases and J by 0 bases, and 8 bases separated the two germline ends. Sequenced material: PBMCs, taken before ibrutinib treatment. J is TRBJ2-1 and V is TRBV27, with D unresolved. This receptor was obtained from a human donor with chronic lymphocytic leukemia. CDR3 residues: CASSRGNSYNEQFF. In DNA, the CDR3 is TGTGCCAGCAGTCGAGGTAACTCCTACAATGAGCAGTTCTTC.